One sample yielded the 22 T cell receptor beta chains listed below, sequenced in a study of blood T cell repertoires in COVID-19. Sequencing used immunoSEQ multiplex PCR; TCRdb keeps in-frame clones, though not all of them. The table includes approximately 150,000 clones, more than 75% detected once. Sequenced sample: peripheral blood. Every receptor here comes from a woman aged 45 to 65 with active or convalescent COVID-19.

The CDR3 DNA sequence: TGTGCCAGCAGCTCTACAAGCGGACTAGCGGGGGCGGGAGATACGCAGTATTTT. Amino acids: CASSSTSGLAGAGDTQYF. The genes are TRBV7-2 and TRBJ2-3, with 13 bases fitting TRBD2. Germline CDR1 and CDR2: SGHTA and FQGNSA. This CDR3 is built from 18 residues. Losses at the gene ends were 4 bases for V and 5 bases for J; bases not matched to a gene: 12. Based on the CDR3 plus reference TRBV7-2 and TRBJ2-3, the full variable domain is GAGVSQSPSNKVTEKGKDVELRCDPISGHTALYWYRQSLGQGLEFLIYFQGNSAPDKSGLPSDRFSAERTGGSVSTLTIQRTQQEDSAVYLCASSSTSGLAGAGDTQYFGPGTRLTVL.

The genes are TRBV5-4 and TRBJ1-5; TRBD1 is a possible D gene (6 bases). Between the trimmed V and J ends, which lost 4 bases and 0 bases, there was a span of 20 bases. This CDR3 has 18 residues. From germline, CDR1 is SGHNT and CDR2 YYREEE (reference sequence). CDR3 loop: CASSEMDSPNYSNQPQHF. CDR3 bases: TGTGCCAGCAGCGAAATGGACAGCCCCAATTATAGCAATCAGCCCCAGCATTTT.

This clone was seen once. The chain uses TRBV9 and TRBJ1-2; TRBD1 is a possible D gene (5 bases). The CDR3 sequence is 12 residues long. CDR1 and CDR2 from the germline V gene are SGDLS and YYNGEE. The V end lost 4 bases, the J end lost 3 bases, and 7 bases lay between the germline ends. The CDR3 DNA sequence: TGTGCCAGCAGCCCGGGGGACTATGGCTACACCTTC. Protein product: CASSPGDYGYTF.

V and J are TRBV2 and TRBJ1-5; maybe TRBD1 (6 bases). This CDR3 has 16 residues. Germline V gives CDR1 SNHLY, CDR2 FYNNEI. V dropped 6 bases and J dropped 5 bases, with 20 bases sitting between them. The CDR3 region has the DNA TGTGCCAGCAGACCCATTGCGGGGGGCGCGTATCAGCCCCAGCATTTT. Protein: CASRPIAGGAYQPQHF.

In the case of this clone: A read error may account for a junction end that differs from germline. The chain carries TRBV5-4 and TRBJ2-1, with TRBD2 identical over 10 bases. Looked up from germline, CDR1 is SGHNT and CDR2 is YYREEE (reference sequence). This CDR3 is 16 amino acids long. The CDR3 DNA follows: TGTGCCAGCACCTTGGGTCTAGCGGGGGTATACAATGAGCAGTTCTTC. Translated: CASTLGLAGVYNEQFF.

V and J are TRBV21-1 and TRBJ1-5; the D segment call TRBD1 is taken from the table without a DNA check. TRBV21-1 is assigned pseudogene status. The CDR3 loop spans 17 amino acids. CDR3 in amino acids: CASSKEYPGGHNQPQHF. The CDR3 DNA follows: TGTGCCAGCAGCAAAGAATACCCAGGGGGGCACAATCAGCCCCAGCATTTT.

The chain uses TRBV6-4 and TRBJ1-4; D may be TRBD1 (6 bases). Between the trimmed V and J ends, which lost 7 bases and 5 bases, there was a span of 20 bases. Germline-derived CDR1 and CDR2 are MRHNA and SNTAGT. CDR3 length: 16 residues. The CDR3 reads CASTELPGQPNEKLFF. CDR3 DNA sequence: TGTGCCAGCACTGAATTACCTGGACAGCCAAATGAAAAACTGTTTTTT.

The CDR3 DNA is TGTGCCAGTTCTAGGGCAGGGGGGAACAATGAGCAGTTCTTC. The encoded protein is CASSRAGGNNEQFF. This chain links TRBV7-9 with TRBJ2-1, with D tentatively TRBD1 (7 bases). V was clipped by 9 bases and J by 5 bases, with 17 bases between them. This CDR3 has 14 residues. Germline V CDR1 and CDR2: SEHNR, FQNEAQ (reference sequence).

In its sample, this clone was seen once. This sequence joins TRBV20-1 and TRBJ1-1; D is uncertain. This CDR3 spans 10 amino acids. Trimming took off 6 bases at V and 6 bases at J, with 8 bases between the two ends. CDR1 and CDR2 (germline): DFQATT, SNEGSKA (reference sequence). The CDR3 DNA reads as TGCAGTGCCCCCCACTCTGAAGCTTTCTTT. It is translated as CSAPHSEAFF.

The chain employs TRBV29-1 and TRBJ2-7; 9 positions agree with TRBD2. CDR3 length equals 13 residues. The V segment lost 5 bases and the J segment 2 bases; nucleotides outside the gene matches: 4. Germline values: CDR1 SQVTM, CDR2 ANQGSEA. Written as DNA, the CDR3 is TGCAGCGTTATAGCGGGAGACGCCTACGAGCAGTACTTC. Its protein is CSVIAGDAYEQYF.

The V call is TRBV6-6, the J call TRBJ2-7; no reliable D call. This CDR3 has 11 residues. Germline V gives CDR1 MNHNY, CDR2 SVGAGI (reference sequence). V was pared by 5 bases and J by 5 bases, with 7 bases between. CDR3 sequence (DNA): TGTGCCAGCAGTCGGCGCGACGAGCAGTACTTC. Protein product: CASSRRDEQYF.

The rearrangement uses TRBV29-1 and TRBJ2-2, with TRBD1 identical over 11 bases. Trimming removed 2 bases from V and 5 bases from J; junction bases left unmatched: 1. Germline-derived CDR1 and CDR2 are SQVTM and ANQGSEA. There are 14 residues in the CDR3. The CDR3 DNA follows: TGCAGCGTTGAAAGGGACAGGGGGACCGGGGAGCTGTTTTTT. Protein sequence: CSVERDRGTGELFF.

The CDR3 loop is CASSPPGQGILPTEAFF. The CDR3 region has the DNA TGTGCCAGCTCACCACCGGGACAGGGGATCCTCCCCACTGAAGCTTTCTTT. This sequence joins TRBV18 and TRBJ1-1; 10 bases agree with TRBD1. The CDR3 loop spans 17 amino acids. The J segment lost 4 bases and the V segment lost 0 bases, leaving 8 bases of the junction unmatched. Germline V gene data show CDR1 as KGHSH and CDR2 as LQKENI.

V usage is TRBV4-3 and J usage is TRBJ2-5; no definite D call. The CDR3 is made up of 14 amino acids. V dropped 1 base and J dropped 1 base, with 7 bases sitting between them. The germline V gene has CDR1 LGHNA and CDR2 YSLEER. The CDR3 spells CASSQGLIQETQYF. The CDR3 DNA reads as TGCGCCAGCAGCCAAGGACTGATCCAAGAGACCCAGTACTTC.

The gene calls are TRBV18 and TRBJ1-1; D gene ambiguous. CDR3 size: 16 residues. CDR1 is KGHSH, CDR2 LQKENI, per germline. V lost 2 bases to trimming and J lost 2 bases, with 15 bases between them. CDR3 in amino acids: CASSPRRAQSNTEAFF. Written as DNA, the CDR3 is TGTGCCAGCTCACCAAGGAGGGCGCAAAGCAACACTGAAGCTTTCTTT.

The rearrangement links TRBV13 to TRBJ1-1; unclear D gene. The CDR3 spans 16 residues. Trimming shortened V by 3 bases and J by 1 base, and 15 bases separated the two germline ends. In germline, CDR1 is PRHDT, CDR2 FYEKMQ (reference sequence). The CDR3 sequence: CASSFKDWVRNTEAFF. The CDR3 DNA sequence: TGTGCCAGCAGCTTCAAAGACTGGGTCCGGAACACTGAAGCTTTCTTT. Complete variable domain (other parts from reference TRBV13 and TRBJ1-1): AAGVIQSPRHLIKEKRETATLKCYPIPRHDTVYWYQQGPGQDPQFLISFYEKMQSDKGSIPDRFSAQQFSDYHSELNMSSLELGDSALYFCASSFKDWVRNTEAFFGQGTRLTVV.

This chain connects TRBV27 to TRBJ1-2, with D perhaps matching TRBD1 (5 bases). There are 15 residues in the CDR3. The germline gives CDR1 MNHEY, CDR2 SMNVEV (reference sequence). Trimming stripped 3 bases from V and 8 bases from J, with 19 bases between. The CDR3 loop reads CASSLVWEGPGGYTF. The CDR3 region has the DNA TGTGCCAGCAGTTTGGTGTGGGAGGGGCCCGGCGGCTACACCTTC.

V gene TRBV28 combines with J gene TRBJ1-2; weak D call: TRBD1 (6 bases). V gave up 4 bases and J gave up 0 bases, with 24 bases separating them. There are 19 residues in the CDR3. Germline CDR1 reads MDHEN; CDR2 reads SYDVKM. The CDR3 DNA reads TGTGCCAGCAGTTCTGAACGGTCAAGTCTTTGGGGGCCTAACTATGGCTACACCTTC. Translated, it gives CASSSERSSLWGPNYGYTF.

The chain employs TRBV7-2 and TRBJ2-3; D call uncertain. V lost 5 bases, J lost 2 bases, and 14 bases lay in between. The CDR3 is made up of 15 amino acids. Germline loops: CDR1 SGHTA, CDR2 FQGNSA. Here the CDR3 reads CASSATSFPTDTQYF. Written as DNA, the CDR3 is TGTGCCAGCAGCGCTACTTCCTTTCCCACAGATACGCAGTATTTT.

The chain links TRBV5-4 to TRBJ2-1; TRBD2 might be the D (5 bases). V dropped 4 bases and J dropped 10 bases, with 18 bases sitting between them. Germline-derived CDR1 and CDR2 are SGHNT and YYREEE (reference sequence). The CDR3 is made up of 14 amino acids. The CDR3 protein is CASSDGKTLWEQFF. The CDR3 nucleotides read TGTGCCAGCAGCGACGGGAAAACTCTATGGGAGCAGTTCTTC.

The chain employs TRBV6-1 and TRBJ2-1; TRBD2 agrees at 10 bases. In germline, CDR1 is MNHNS, CDR2 SASEGT. V gave up 4 bases and J gave up 7 bases; unmatched junction bases: 13. This CDR3 has 17 amino acids. Here the CDR3 reads CASSALDLAGVENEQFF. Written as DNA, the CDR3 is TGTGCCAGCAGTGCACTGGACCTAGCGGGAGTGGAGAATGAGCAGTTCTTC.

In nucleotides, the CDR3 is TGTGCCAGCAGCGTAGGGGGGCGCGGATATGAAGCTTTCTTT. It yields the protein CASSVGGRGYEAFF. The V call is TRBV9, the J call TRBJ1-1, with TRBD1 as a possible D gene (6 bases). Between the trimmed V and J ends, which lost 0 bases and 7 bases, there was a span of 13 bases. The CDR3 runs 14 residues. The V gene's germline CDR1 is SGDLS and CDR2 YYNGEE.